This T cell receptor beta chain was profiled in a study of CD8 T cells in ankylosing spondylitis (TCRdb year 2017). Background on the whole study: T cell receptor beta repertoires were profiled in healthy donors and ankylosing spondylitis patients so that disease-linked TCR variants could be found. The full study cohort was made up of 25 ankylosing spondylitis patients and fewer than 120 healthy donors. Peripheral blood samples were taken, and synovial fluid was additionally collected from ankylosing spondylitis patients. Paper-wide results and their limitations: The disease-linked clones had a CD8+ phenotype and were found at relatively low frequencies in peripheral blood. Significant enrichment of the disease-linked clones was reported in matched synovial fluid samples from ankylosing spondylitis patients. A TCR beta motif made up of several highly homologous amino acid variants appeared to be characteristic of blood from ankylosing spondylitis patients. Some TCR beta motif variants had previously been reported in synovial fluid and blood of reactive arthritis patients, which suggested common disease-initiation mechanisms.

There are 15 amino acids in the CDR3, from cysteine to phenylalanine inclusive. Only the CDR3 DNA is retained, 45 bases long and in frame from the first base. This sample was sequenced with an Illumina HiSeq 2500. Quantitative 5'-RACE with molecular barcodes was the method used to prepare the TCR beta libraries. As for how the authors treated the data: Disease-linked TCR variants were identified with a new computational method built on a probabilistic model of VDJ rearrangement. TCRdb itself trimmed the public reads at Q25 with fastp, ran MiXCR and retained productive beta chains. Under each unique CDR3 protein, matching rows form one entry showing the most common genes and DNA. The V and J calls follow TCRdb's processing rather than the paper's. The sample has 150,000 to 200,000 distinct CDR3 sequences on record, approximately 13% of them singletons. Of the sample, approximately 10% is held by the ten largest clones.

In regard to this clonotype: Its antigen is still unknown. Per-base quality was not reported, and no clone a single base away is much larger than it.

Here the chain combines TRBV1 and TRBJ2-3; the listed D gene, TRBD2, was not tested against the DNA. TRBV1 constitutes a pseudogene. What was sequenced was blood, either unsorted or a sorted T cell fraction (not recorded which). The receptor was isolated from a female donor with ankylosing spondylitis or in good health (not recorded which). The CDR3 loop reads CTSSTLAGETDTQYF. The nucleotides read TGCACCAGCAGCACACTAGCGGGGGAAACAGATACGCAGTATTTT.